This T cell receptor (beta chain) stems from a study of long-term antiretroviral therapy in people with HIV. Investigators performed immunoSEQ version v3.0 at survey level. Clones were read by immunoSEQ multiplex PCR, and TCRdb kept only the in-frame ones, dropping some. The table has about 32,000 clones, roughly 88% seen once. This CDR3 is built from 14 residues. Trimming stripped 0 bases from V and 2 bases from J, with 6 bases between. In germline, CDR1 is SGHTS, CDR2 YDEGEE. Sequencing was performed on unsorted PBMCs, taken 2.2 years after starting antiretroviral therapy. The source of this sequence is a man aged 18 to 35 with HIV. V gene TRBV5-8 combines with J gene TRBJ2-1; D is undetermined. The CDR3 protein is CASSLVGAYNEQFF. The CDR3 DNA reads as TGTGCCAGCAGCTTGGTAGGTGCCTACAATGAGCAGTTCTTC. The full variable domain, its missing parts supplied by reference TRBV5-8 and TRBJ2-1, is EAGVTQSPTHLIKTRGQQATLRCSPISGHTSVYWYQQALGLGLQFLLWYDEGEERNRGNFPPRFSGRQFPNYSSELNVNALELEDSALYLCASSLVGAYNEQFFGPGTRLTVL.